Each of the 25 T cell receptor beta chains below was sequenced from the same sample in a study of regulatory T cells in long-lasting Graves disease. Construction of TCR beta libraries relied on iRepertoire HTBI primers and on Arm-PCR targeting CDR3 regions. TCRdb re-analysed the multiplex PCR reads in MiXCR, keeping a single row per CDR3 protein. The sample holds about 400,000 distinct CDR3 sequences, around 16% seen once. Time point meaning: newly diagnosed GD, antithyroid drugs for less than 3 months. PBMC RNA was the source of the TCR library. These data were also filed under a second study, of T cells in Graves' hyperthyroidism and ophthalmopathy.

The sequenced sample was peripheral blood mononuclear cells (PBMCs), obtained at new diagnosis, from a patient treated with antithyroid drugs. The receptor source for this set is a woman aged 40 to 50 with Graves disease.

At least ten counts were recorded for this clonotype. CDR3 sequence reads: CASSLNVRDTQYF. The CDR3 DNA reads TGTGCCAGCAGTTTAAACGTGCGAGATACGCAGTATTTT. The chain joins TRBV28 to TRBJ2-3; D is uncertain. Trimming took 2 bases from V and 5 from J, leaving 8 bases between them. Germline V lookup: CDR1 MDHEN, CDR2 SYDVKM. The CDR3 totals 13 residues.

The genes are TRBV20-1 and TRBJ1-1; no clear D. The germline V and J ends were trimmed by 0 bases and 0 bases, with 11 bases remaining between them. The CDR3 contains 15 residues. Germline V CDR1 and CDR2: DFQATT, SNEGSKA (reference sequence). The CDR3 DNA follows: TGCAGTGCTAGAGAATCTCGGACGGTGAACACTGAAGCTTTCTTT. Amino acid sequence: CSARESRTVNTEAFF.

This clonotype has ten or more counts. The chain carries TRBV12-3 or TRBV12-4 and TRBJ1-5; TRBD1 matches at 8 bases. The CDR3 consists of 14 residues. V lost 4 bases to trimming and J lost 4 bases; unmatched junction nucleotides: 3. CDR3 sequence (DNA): TGTGCCAGCAGTTCCACAGGGGGGAATCAGCCCCAGCATTTT. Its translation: CASSSTGGNQPQHF.

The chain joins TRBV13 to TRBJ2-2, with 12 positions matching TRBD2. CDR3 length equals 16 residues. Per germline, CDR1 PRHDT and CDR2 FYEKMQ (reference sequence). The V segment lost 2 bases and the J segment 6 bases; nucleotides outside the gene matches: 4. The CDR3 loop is CASSLRLAGVAGELFF. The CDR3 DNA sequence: TGTGCCAGCAGCTTACGACTAGCGGGAGTCGCCGGGGAGCTGTTTTTT.

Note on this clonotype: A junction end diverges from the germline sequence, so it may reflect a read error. The chain's CDR3 is CASSSQGAGYEQCF. CDR3 nucleotides: TGTGCCAGCAGCTCGCAGGGGGCAGGTTACGAGCAGTGCTTC. The rearrangement uses TRBV11-2 and TRBJ2-7; 8 bases line up with TRBD1. Germline values: CDR1 SGHAT, CDR2 FQNNGV. This CDR3 has 14 amino acids.

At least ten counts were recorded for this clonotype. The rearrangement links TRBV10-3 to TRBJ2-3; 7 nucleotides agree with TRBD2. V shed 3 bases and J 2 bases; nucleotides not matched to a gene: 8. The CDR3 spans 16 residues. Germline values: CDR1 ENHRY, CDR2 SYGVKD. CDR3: CAISDMWRESTDTQYF. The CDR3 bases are TGTGCCATCAGTGATATGTGGCGGGAGTCCACAGATACGCAGTATTTT.

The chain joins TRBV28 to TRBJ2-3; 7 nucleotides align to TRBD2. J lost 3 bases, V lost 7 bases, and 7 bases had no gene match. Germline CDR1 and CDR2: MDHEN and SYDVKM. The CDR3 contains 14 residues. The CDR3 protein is CASMIAGATDTQYF. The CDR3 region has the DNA TGTGCCAGCATGATCGCGGGAGCGACAGATACGCAGTATTTT.

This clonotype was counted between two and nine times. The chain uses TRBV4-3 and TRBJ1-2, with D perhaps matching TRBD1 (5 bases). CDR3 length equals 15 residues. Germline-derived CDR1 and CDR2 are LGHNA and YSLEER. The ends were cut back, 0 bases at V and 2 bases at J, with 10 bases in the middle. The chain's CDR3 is CASSQDARQNYGYTF. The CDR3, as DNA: TGCGCCAGCAGCCAAGATGCCCGACAGAACTATGGCTACACCTTC.

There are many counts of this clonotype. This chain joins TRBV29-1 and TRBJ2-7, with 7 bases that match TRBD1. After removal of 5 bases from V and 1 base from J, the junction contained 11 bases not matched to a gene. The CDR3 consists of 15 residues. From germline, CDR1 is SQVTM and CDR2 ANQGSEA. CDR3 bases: TGCAGCGTTATCCTGGACAGGAGCCTTTCCTACGAGCAGTACTTC. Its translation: CSVILDRSLSYEQYF.

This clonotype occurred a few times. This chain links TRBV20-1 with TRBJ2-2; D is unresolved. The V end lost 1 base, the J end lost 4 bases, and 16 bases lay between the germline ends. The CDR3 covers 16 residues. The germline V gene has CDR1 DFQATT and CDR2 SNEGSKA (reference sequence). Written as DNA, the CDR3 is TGCAGTGCTAGAGGAATGGGGATTTCATTCACCGGGGAGCTGTTTTTT. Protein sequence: CSARGMGISFTGELFF.

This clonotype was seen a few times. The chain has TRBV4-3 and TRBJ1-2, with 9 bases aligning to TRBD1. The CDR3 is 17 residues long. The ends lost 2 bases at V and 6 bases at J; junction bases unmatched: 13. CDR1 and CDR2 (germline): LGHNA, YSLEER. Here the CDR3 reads CASSQSLNTGGADGYTF. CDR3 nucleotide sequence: TGCGCCAGCAGCCAATCCCTCAATACAGGGGGCGCGGATGGCTACACCTTC.

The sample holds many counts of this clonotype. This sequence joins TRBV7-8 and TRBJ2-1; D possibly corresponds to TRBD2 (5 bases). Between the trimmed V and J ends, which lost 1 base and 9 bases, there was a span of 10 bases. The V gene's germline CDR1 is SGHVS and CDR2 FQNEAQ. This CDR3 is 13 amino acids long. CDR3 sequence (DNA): TGTGCCAGCAGCTTAGGGTGGAGGAGTGAGCAGTTCTTC. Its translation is CASSLGWRSEQFF.

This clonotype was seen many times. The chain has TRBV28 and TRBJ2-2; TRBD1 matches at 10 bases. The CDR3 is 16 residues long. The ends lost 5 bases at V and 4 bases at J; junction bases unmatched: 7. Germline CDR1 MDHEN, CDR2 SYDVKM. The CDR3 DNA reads TGTGCCAGCAGTCTAGGGACAGGGGAAGGCACCGGGGAGCTGTTTTTT. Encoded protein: CASSLGTGEGTGELFF.

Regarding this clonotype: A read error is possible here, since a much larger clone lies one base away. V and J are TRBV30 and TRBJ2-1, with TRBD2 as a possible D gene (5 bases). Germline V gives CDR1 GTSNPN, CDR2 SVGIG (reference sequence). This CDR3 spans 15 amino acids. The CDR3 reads CAWSVHEGVYNGQFF. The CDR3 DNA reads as TGTGCCTGGAGTGTACATGAGGGAGTCTACAATGGGCAGTTCTTC.

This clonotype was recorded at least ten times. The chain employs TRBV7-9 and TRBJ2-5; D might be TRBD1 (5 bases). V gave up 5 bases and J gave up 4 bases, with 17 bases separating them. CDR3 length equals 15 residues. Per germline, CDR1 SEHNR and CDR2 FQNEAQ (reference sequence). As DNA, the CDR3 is TGTGCCAGCAGCCCAGCCCTGGGGCAGTTAGAGACCCAGTACTTC. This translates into CASSPALGQLETQYF.

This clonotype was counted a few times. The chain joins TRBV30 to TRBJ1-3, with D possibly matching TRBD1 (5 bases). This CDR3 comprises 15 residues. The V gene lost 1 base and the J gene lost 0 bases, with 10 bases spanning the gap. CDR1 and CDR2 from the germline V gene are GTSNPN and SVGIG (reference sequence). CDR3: CAWSGGQSSGNTIYF. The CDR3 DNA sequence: TGTGCCTGGAGTGGAGGACAAAGCTCTGGAAACACCATATATTTT. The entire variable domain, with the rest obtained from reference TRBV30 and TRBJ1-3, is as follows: SQTIHQWPATLVQPVGSPLSLECTVEGTSNPNLYWYRQAAGRGLQLLFYSVGIGQISSEVPQNLSASRPQDRQFILSSKKLLLSDSGFYLCAWSGGQSSGNTIYFGEGSWLTVV.

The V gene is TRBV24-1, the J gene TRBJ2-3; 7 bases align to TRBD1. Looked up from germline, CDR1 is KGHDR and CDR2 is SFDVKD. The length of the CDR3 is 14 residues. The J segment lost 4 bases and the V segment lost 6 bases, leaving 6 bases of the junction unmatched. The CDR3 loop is CATSRQGVSDTQYF. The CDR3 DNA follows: TGTGCCACCAGTCGACAGGGTGTTTCAGATACGCAGTATTTT.

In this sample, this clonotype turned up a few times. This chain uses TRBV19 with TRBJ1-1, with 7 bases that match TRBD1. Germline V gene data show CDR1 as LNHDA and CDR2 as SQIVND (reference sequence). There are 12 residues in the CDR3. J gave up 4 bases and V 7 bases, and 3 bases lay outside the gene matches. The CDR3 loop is CASTQGGTEAFF. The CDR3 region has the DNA TGTGCCAGTACCCAGGGGGGCACTGAAGCTTTCTTT. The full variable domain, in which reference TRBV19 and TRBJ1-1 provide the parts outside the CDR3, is DGGITQSPKYLFRKEGQNVTLSCEQNLNHDAMYWYRQDPGQGLRLIYYSQIVNDFQKGDIAEGYSVSREKKESFPLTVTSAQKNPTAFYLCASTQGGTEAFFGQGTRLTVV.

The CDR3 DNA sequence: TGTGCCAGCAGTTTAGATGGCGGGACTAGTTTATTGTTTCAGTTCTTC. It specifies CASSLDGGTSLLFQFF. The chain is built from TRBV28 and TRBJ2-1; 8 bases are shared with TRBD2. The CDR3 length is 16 residues. V gave up 2 bases and J gave up 13 bases; unmatched junction bases: 16. CDR1 is MDHEN and CDR2 is SYDVKM in the germline V gene.

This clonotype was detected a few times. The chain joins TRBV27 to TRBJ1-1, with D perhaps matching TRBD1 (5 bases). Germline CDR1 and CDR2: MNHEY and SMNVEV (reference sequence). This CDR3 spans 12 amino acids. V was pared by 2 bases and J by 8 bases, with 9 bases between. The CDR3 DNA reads TGTGCCAGCAGTTTACCAGGGAGCGAAGCTTTCTTT. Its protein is CASSLPGSEAFF.

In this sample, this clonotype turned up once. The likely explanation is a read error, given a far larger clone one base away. CDR3 sequence reads: CASSLRGRFSNSEQFF. As DNA, the CDR3 is TGTGCCAGCAGCTTAAGGGGGAGGTTCTCCAACAGTGAGCAGTTCTTC. The V gene is TRBV7-9, the J gene TRBJ2-1; D may be TRBD1 or TRBD2 (6 bases each). CDR3 length: 16 residues. The V and J ends lost 2 bases and 9 bases respectively, with 20 bases between them. Germline lookup yields CDR1 SEHNR and CDR2 FQNEAQ (reference sequence).

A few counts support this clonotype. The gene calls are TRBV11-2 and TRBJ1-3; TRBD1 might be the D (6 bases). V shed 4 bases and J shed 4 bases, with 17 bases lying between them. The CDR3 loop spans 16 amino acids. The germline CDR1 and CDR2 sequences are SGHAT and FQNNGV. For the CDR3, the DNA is TGTGCCAGCAGCTCCCTATACAGGGCGAGAGGAAACACCATATATTTT. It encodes CASSSLYRARGNTIYF.

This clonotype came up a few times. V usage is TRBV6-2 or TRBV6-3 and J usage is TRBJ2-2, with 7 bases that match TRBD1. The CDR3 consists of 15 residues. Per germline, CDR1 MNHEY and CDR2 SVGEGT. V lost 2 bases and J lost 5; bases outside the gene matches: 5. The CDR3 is CASSYRGRSTGELFF. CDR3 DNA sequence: TGTGCCAGCAGTTACAGGGGGCGGTCAACCGGGGAGCTGTTTTTT.

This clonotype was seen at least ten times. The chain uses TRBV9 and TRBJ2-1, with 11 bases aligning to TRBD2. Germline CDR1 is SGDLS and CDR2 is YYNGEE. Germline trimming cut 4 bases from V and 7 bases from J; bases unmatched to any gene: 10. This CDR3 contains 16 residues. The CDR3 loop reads CASSTDLGTSGNEQFF. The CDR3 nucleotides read TGTGCCAGCAGCACCGATTTGGGGACTAGCGGAAATGAGCAGTTCTTC.

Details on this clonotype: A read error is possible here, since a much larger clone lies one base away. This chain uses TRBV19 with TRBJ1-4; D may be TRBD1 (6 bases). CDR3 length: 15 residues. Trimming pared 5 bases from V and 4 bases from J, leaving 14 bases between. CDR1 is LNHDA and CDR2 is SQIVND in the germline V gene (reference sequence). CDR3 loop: CASSPQRQDNEKLFF. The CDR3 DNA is TGTGCCAGTAGTCCCCAAAGACAGGATAATGAAAAACTGTTTTTT.